This T cell receptor (beta chain) was sequenced in a study of blood T cells in healthy people across ages. General observations from the study: As naive T cell percentage varied, TCR beta diversity correlated strongly with it.

PCR was performed a second time for about 6 to 11 cycles using a sample-barcoded 5' primer and a J-beta primer mix. Carrying 12 random nucleotides, a template-switch adaptor labeled each individual cDNA molecule. TCRdb reprocessed the 5' RACE reads via MiXCR and lists one record per CDR3 protein. The table shows about 680,000 distinct CDR3 sequences, with around 45% occurring only once. This clonotype was seen a handful of times. Its antigen remains unidentified. Deletions cut 2 bases from V and 2 bases from J, with 21 bases between. Per germline, CDR1 KGHSH and CDR2 LQKENI. The CDR3 consists of 18 residues.

This TCR derives from a woman between 55 and 75 years old in good health. What was sequenced was blood. The V call is TRBV18, the J call TRBJ2-5; unclear D gene. The CDR3 nucleotides read TGTGCCAGCTCACCAGGGGTTGGTGTATGGGCAGTGCAAGAGACCCAGTACTTC. Amino acids: CASSPGVGVWAVQETQYF.